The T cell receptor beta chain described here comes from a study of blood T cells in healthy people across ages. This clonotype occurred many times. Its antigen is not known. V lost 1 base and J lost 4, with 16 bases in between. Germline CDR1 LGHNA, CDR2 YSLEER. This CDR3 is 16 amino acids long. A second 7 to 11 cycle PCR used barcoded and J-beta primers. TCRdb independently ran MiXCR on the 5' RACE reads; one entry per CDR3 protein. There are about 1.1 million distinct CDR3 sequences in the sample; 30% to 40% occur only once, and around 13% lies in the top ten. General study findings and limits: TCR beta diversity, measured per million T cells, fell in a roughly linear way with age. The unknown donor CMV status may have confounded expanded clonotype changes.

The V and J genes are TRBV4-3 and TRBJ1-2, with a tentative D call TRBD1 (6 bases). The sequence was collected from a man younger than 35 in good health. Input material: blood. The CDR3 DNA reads TGCGCCAGCAGCCAAGTCCACAGGGCTAATTTCTATGGCTACACCTTC. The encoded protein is CASSQVHRANFYGYTF.